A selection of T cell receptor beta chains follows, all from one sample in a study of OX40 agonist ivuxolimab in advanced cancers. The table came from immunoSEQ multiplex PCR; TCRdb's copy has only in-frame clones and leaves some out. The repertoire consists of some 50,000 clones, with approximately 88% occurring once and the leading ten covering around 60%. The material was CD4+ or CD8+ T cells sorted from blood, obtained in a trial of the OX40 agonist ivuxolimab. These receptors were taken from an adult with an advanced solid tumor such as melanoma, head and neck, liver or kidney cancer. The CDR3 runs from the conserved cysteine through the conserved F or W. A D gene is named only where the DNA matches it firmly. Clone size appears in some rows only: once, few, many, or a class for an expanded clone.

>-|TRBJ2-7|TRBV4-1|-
TGCGCCAGCAGCCAAGATCCCGGTAGCCGTTCCTACGAGCAGTACTTC
CASSQDPGSRSYEQYF
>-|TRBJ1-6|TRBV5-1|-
TGCGCCAGCAGCCCCGGACAGAATTCACCCCTCCACTTT
CASSPGQNSPLHF
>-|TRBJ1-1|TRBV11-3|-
TGTGCCAGCAGCTACGAGAGTGGGAACACTGAAGCTTTCTTT
CASSYESGNTEAFF
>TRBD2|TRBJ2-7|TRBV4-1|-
TGCGCCAGCAGCCGAGGACCGGGAGGGAGCTTCGACGAGCAGTACTTC
CASSRGPGGSFDEQYF
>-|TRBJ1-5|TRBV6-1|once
TGTGCCAGCAGTGAAGGGGAGGCCAATCAGCCCCAGCATTTT
CASSEGEANQPQHF
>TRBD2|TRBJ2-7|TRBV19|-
TGTGCCAGCGCGGCGGGGGTCTCCTACGAGCAGTACTTC
CASAAGVSYEQYF
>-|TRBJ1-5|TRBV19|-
TGTGCCAGTAGTCCCCTCCCTTCAGTCCCTCCCCAGCATTTT
CASSPLPSVPPQHF
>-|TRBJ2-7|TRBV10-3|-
TGTGCCATCAGTGAGTCTTTTAACGCTGAGCAGTACTTC
CAISESFNAEQYF
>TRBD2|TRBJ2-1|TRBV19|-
TGTGCCAGCACCGGACTAGCGGGAGACAATGAGCAGTTCTTC
CASTGLAGDNEQFF
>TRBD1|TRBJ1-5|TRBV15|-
TGTGCCACCAGCAGTAATAGTTGGGCAGGGGGCGCCCAGCCCCAGCATTTT
CATSSNSWAGGAQPQHF
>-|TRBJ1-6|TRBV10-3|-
TGTGCCATCAGTGAGTCTGATTCAGCGAATTCACCCCTCCACTTT
CAISESDSANSPLHF
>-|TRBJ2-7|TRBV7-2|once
TGTGCCAGCAGCCTAGGGCAGGACAGACGTTTTAGGTCCTACGAGCAGTACTTC
CASSLGQDRRFRSYEQYF
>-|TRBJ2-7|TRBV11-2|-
TGTGCCAGCAGCTTAGATCGGGGAGCCGGCTTTGAATTGGTCGAGCAGTACTTC
CASSLDRGAGFELVEQYF
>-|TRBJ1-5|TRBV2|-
TGTGCCAGCAGTGCAGGGAGCAGCAATCAGCCCCAGCATTTT
CASSAGSSNQPQHF
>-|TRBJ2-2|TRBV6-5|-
TGTGCCAGCAGGAAGCGCCGCCCGAACACCGGGGAGCTGTTTTTT
CASRKRRPNTGELFF
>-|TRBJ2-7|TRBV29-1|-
TGCAGCGTTGCTCAGGTTAGCGACGAGCAGTACTTC
CSVAQVSDEQYF
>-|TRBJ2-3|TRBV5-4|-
TGTGCCAGCAGCTTAATTAAGGGCGCCGGGTTAACAGATACGCAGTATTTT
CASSLIKGAGLTDTQYF
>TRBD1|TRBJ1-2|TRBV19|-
TGTGCCAGTATTGGGACAGCTAATAACTATGGCTACACCTTC
CASIGTANNYGYTF
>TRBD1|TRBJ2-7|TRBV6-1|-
TGTGCCAGCAGTGAGTTGAGGGACAGCTCCTACGAGCAGTACTTC
CASSELRDSSYEQYF
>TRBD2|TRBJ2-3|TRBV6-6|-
TGTGCCAGCAGTAAAGCGGGGGTAGATACGCAGTATTTT
CASSKAGVDTQYF
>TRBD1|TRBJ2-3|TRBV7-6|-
TGTGCCAGCAGCATGGACAGGGGCACAGATACGCAGTATTTT
CASSMDRGTDTQYF
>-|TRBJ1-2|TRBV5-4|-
TGTGCCAGCAGCTTGGCCTCTAGCTACACCTTC
CASSLASSYTF
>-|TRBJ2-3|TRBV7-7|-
TGTGCTAGCAGCTCGGAGGGGGCGAATACGCAGTATTTT
CASSSEGANTQYF
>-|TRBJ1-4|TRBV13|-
TGTGCCAGCAGTGAGGGAGTGAATGAAAAACTGTTTTTT
CASSEGVNEKLFF
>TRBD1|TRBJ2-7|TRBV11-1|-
TGTGCCAGCAGCTTGAGACAGGGCTACGAGCAGTACTTC
CASSLRQGYEQYF
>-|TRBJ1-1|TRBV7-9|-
TGTGCCAGCAGCTTGTTAGGGCCTGAAGCTTTCTTT
CASSLLGPEAFF
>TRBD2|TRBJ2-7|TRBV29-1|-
TGCAGCGTTGAAGTTGGCGGGAGGGCCTATGGCGAGCAGTACTTC
CSVEVGGRAYGEQYF
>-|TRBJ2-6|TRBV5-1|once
TGCGCCAGCAGCTTGGCCGCGGGAGGGGCCAACGTCCTGACTTTC
CASSLAAGGANVLTF
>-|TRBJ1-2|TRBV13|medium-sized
TGTGCCAGCAGCTCCATGGGCCAAACCGTACATGGCTACACCTTC
CASSSMGQTVHGYTF
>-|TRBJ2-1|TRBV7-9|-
TGTGCCAGCAGCCAGGGACAAGATTACAATGAGCAGTTCTTC
CASSQGQDYNEQFF
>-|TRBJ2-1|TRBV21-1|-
TGTGCCAGCAGGATCCCGGGACAGGGTCTAAATGAGCAGTTCTTC
CASRIPGQGLNEQFF